Following are 20 T cell receptor beta chains from one sample sequenced in a study of cytomegalovirus exposure and HLA in healthy donors. Amplification used 60 Vbeta primers and 13 Jbeta primers. TCRdb's copy holds only in-frame clones and misses some; the assay was immunoSEQ multiplex PCR. The table includes under 150,000 clones, around 81% detected once. Sequencing used PBMCs. The source of these receptors is a man aged 35-49 years in good health and CMV-seropositive.

This clone was picked up one time. This chain links TRBV5-1 with TRBJ1-1; D unclear. Germline assignment: CDR1 SGHRS and CDR2 YFSETQ. V gave up 3 bases and J gave up 1 base, with 10 bases separating them. There are 14 residues in the CDR3. CDR3 bases: TGCGCCAGCAGCTACGGACTCAGGAACACTGAAGCTTTCTTT. Translating it yields CASSYGLRNTEAFF.

V and J are TRBV29-1 and TRBJ1-2, with 7 bases aligning to TRBD1. This CDR3 region has 12 residues. V dropped 6 bases and J dropped 4; count of bases not matched to a gene: 5. Germline V lookup: CDR1 SQVTM, CDR2 ANQGSEA. The chain's CDR3 is CSVATGVYGYTF. The DNA of the CDR3 is TGCAGCGTAGCAACAGGGGTCTATGGCTACACCTTC.

The chain couples TRBV9 to TRBJ2-3; tentative D call: TRBD2 (5 bases). V lost 8 bases and J lost 6, with 16 bases in between. This CDR3 contains 13 residues. The germline V gene encodes CDR1 SGDLS and CDR2 YYNGEE. The CDR3 DNA reads as TGTGCCAGTCAACTAGAATCGACGGATACGCAGTATTTT. It specifies CASQLESTDTQYF. Full variable domain (remainder filled in from reference TRBV9 and TRBJ2-3): DSGVTQTPKHLITATGQRVTLRCSPRSGDLSVYWYQQSLDQGLQFLIQYYNGEERAKGNILERFSAQQFPDLHSELNLSSLELGDSALYFCASQLESTDTQYFGPGTRLTVL.

V is TRBV5-8 and J is TRBJ1-3, with D tentatively TRBD1 (5 bases). This CDR3 region has 16 residues. V gave up 1 base and J gave up 2 bases, with 13 bases separating them. The germline CDR1 and CDR2 sequences are SGHTS and YDEGEE. For the CDR3, the DNA is TGTGCCAGCAGCTTGCTGGCGTTAGGGGCTGGAAACACCATATATTTT. Translation gives CASSLLALGAGNTIYF.

The chain links TRBV5-1 to TRBJ2-7; no clear D. CDR3 length: 16 residues. From germline, CDR1 is SGHRS and CDR2 YFSETQ. The V end lost 4 bases, the J end lost 0 bases, and 17 bases lay between the germline ends. The CDR3 protein is CASSPASAKLSYEQYF. In DNA, the CDR3 is TGCGCCAGCAGCCCCGCATCAGCGAAACTCTCCTACGAGCAGTACTTC.

The table lists this clone with a count of one. This sequence joins TRBV29-1 and TRBJ2-1, with TRBD2 identical over 8 bases. The CDR3 length is 15 residues. Trimming removed 3 bases from V and 0 bases from J; junction bases left unmatched: 4. The germline V gene encodes CDR1 SQVTM and CDR2 ANQGSEA. CDR3 coding DNA: TGCAGCGTTGAGGGACTAGAGAGCTCCTACAATGAGCAGTTCTTC. It yields the protein CSVEGLESSYNEQFF.

The chain couples TRBV5-1 to TRBJ1-1, with D maybe TRBD1 (6 bases). V lost 4 bases, J lost 4 bases, and 20 bases lay in between. In germline, CDR1 is SGHRS, CDR2 YFSETQ. The CDR3 covers 16 residues. DNA of the CDR3: TGCGCCAGCAGCCCCAATTCGGACAGTTATTCCACTGAAGCTTTCTTT. This sequence encodes CASSPNSDSYSTEAFF.

The V and J genes are TRBV7-2 and TRBJ2-7, with 12 nucleotides matching TRBD1. The CDR3 consists of 15 residues. The germline CDR1 and CDR2 sequences are SGHTA and FQGNSA. The junction had 6 bases not matched to a gene; V was cut back by 5 bases and J by 4 bases. DNA for the CDR3: TGTGCCAGCAGCCCTCCGGGACAGGGGGCGTACGAGCAGTACTTC. It encodes CASSPPGQGAYEQYF.

This chain links TRBV4-1 with TRBJ1-5, with 7 bases identical to TRBD1. CDR1 is MGHRA, CDR2 YSYEKL, per germline. The V segment lost 4 bases and the J segment 4 bases; nucleotides outside the gene matches: 10. The CDR3 runs to 16 residues. The CDR3, as DNA: TGCGCCAGCAGCCCCGATTGGGACAGCCAAAATCAGCCCCAGCATTTT. It translates to CASSPDWDSQNQPQHF.

This clone has only a few counts. The rearrangement uses TRBV29-1 and TRBJ1-2, with D perhaps TRBD1 (5 bases). Germline-derived CDR1 and CDR2 are SQVTM and ANQGSEA. This CDR3 has 12 amino acids. CDR3: CSSDGTRGGYTF. The CDR3 region has the DNA TGCAGTTCTGACGGGACTCGGGGTGGCTACACCTTC.

This clone was counted once. The DNA of the CDR3 is TGTGCCAGCAGTTACTCGAGCGCCAGCCCTTACGAGCAGTACTTC. It codes for CASSYSSASPYEQYF. This rearrangement joins TRBV27 to TRBJ2-7; D gene unclear. Deletions cut 4 bases from V and 4 bases from J, with 17 bases between. This CDR3 region has 15 residues. Looked up from germline, CDR1 is MNHEY and CDR2 is SMNVEV (reference sequence).

About this clone itself: The junction departs from the called germline gene at one end, perhaps through a read error. The V call is TRBV18, the J call TRBJ1-2, with TRBD1 matching over 8 bases. Germline V gives CDR1 KGHSH, CDR2 LQKENI. This CDR3 is built from 14 residues. This chain's CDR3 is CASSPGRGREGYPF. In DNA, the CDR3 is TGTGCCAGCTCACCGGGCAGGGGGCGAGAAGGCTACCCCTTC.

The V and J genes are TRBV18 and TRBJ2-5, with TRBD1 identical over 8 bases. J was trimmed by 3 bases and V by 4 bases; bases with no gene match: 4. The CDR3 length is 14 residues. Germline CDR1 KGHSH, CDR2 LQKENI. The chain's CDR3 is CASSLRQGKETQYF. CDR3 nucleotide sequence: TGTGCCAGCTCACTCCGACAGGGGAAAGAGACCCAGTACTTC.

This clone was observed a handful of times. Written as DNA, the CDR3 is TGCAGTGCTTTTACTAGCGCTGAGCAGTTCTTC. Amino acid sequence: CSAFTSAEQFF. The V gene is TRBV20-1, the J gene TRBJ2-1, with TRBD2 matching over 7 bases. Trimming cost V 5 bases and J 9 bases; bases outside gene matches: 4. The CDR3 is 11 amino acids. The germline V gene encodes CDR1 DFQATT and CDR2 SNEGSKA (reference sequence).

V and J are TRBV6-4 and TRBJ1-1; D gene uncertain. There are 13 residues in the CDR3. V was pared by 3 bases and J by 6 bases, with 11 bases between. Looked up from germline, CDR1 is MRHNA and CDR2 is SNTAGT. The CDR3 sequence is CASSEVLGAEAFF. CDR3 coding DNA: TGTGCCAGCAGTGAGGTTCTCGGGGCTGAAGCTTTCTTT.

CDR3 region: CASSLGRLTSYEQYF. The CDR3, as DNA: TGTGCCAGCAGCTTAGGGAGACTCACCTCCTACGAGCAGTACTTC. The chain links TRBV5-6 to TRBJ2-7; D perhaps matches TRBD2 (5 bases). Germline V gene lookup returns CDR1 SGHDT and CDR2 YYEEEE. V lost 2 bases, J lost 0 bases, and 12 bases lay in between. CDR3 length equals 15 residues.

This clone has only a few counts. The rearrangement uses TRBV7-2 and TRBJ2-7; D gene unclear. CDR1 SGHTA and CDR2 FQGNSA come from the germline V gene. V gave up 4 bases and J gave up 2 bases, with 3 bases separating them. CDR3 length: 11 amino acids. CDR3 DNA: TGTGCCAGCAGCTCCGCCTACGAGCAGTACTTC. Encoded protein: CASSSAYEQYF.

The V call is TRBV27, the J call TRBJ2-3; 11 bases match TRBD1. V was pared by 6 bases and J by 4 bases, with 3 bases of the junction left unmatched. The CDR3 is made up of 14 amino acids. CDR1 is MNHEY, CDR2 SMNVEV, per germline (reference sequence). The CDR3 DNA is TGTGCCAGCAGCGGACAGGGGGCCTCAGATACGCAGTATTTT. It encodes CASSGQGASDTQYF.

The chain has TRBV5-1 and TRBJ2-3; D gene unclear. From germline, CDR1 is SGHRS and CDR2 YFSETQ. The V end lost 0 bases, the J end lost 0 bases, and 8 bases lay between the germline ends. The CDR3 consists of 15 residues. CDR3 amino acids: CASSLERSSTDTQYF. In DNA, the CDR3 is TGCGCCAGCAGCTTGGAGCGTTCAAGCACAGATACGCAGTATTTT.

This chain connects TRBV19 to TRBJ2-3; tentative D call: TRBD2 (6 bases). CDR3 length equals 17 residues. V lost 7 bases and J lost 1, with 21 bases in between. The germline CDR1 and CDR2 sequences are LNHDA and SQIVND (reference sequence). The CDR3 region has the DNA TGTGCCAGTAAGGGAGGTCCGACCGCCCTTCGCACAGATACGCAGTATTTT. Protein product: CASKGGPTALRTDTQYF.